What follows is one T cell receptor beta chain and its context. This sample was included in a study of blood T cell repertoires in COVID-19. Study-wide context: Acute and convalescent COVID-19 specimens originated in the United States, Italy and Spain.

Authors' processing steps: Scientists estimated how many nucleated cells there were by amplifying reference gene primers. Clones were sequenced by immunoSEQ multiplex PCR, and TCRdb holds only the in-frame ones, with some missing. The V and J calls and clone size come from that table; D and trimming were worked out from the DNA. The data hold some 200,000 clones, with roughly four fifths observed a single time. The CDR3 loop spans 15 amino acids. The V gene end was trimmed by 2 bases and the J gene end by 4 bases; junction bases not matched to a gene: 4. CDR1 is MDHEN and CDR2 is SYDVKM in the germline V gene.

Sequenced: peripheral blood. The J gene is TRBJ2-2, the V gene TRBV28; 7 bases line up with TRBD1. The sequence came from a woman of 80 years or more with COVID-19, enrolled during active disease. The CDR3 spells CASSLTGAPTGELFF. The CDR3 DNA reads as TGTGCCAGCAGTTTAACAGGGGCCCCCACCGGGGAGCTGTTTTTT.